The clone carrying this T cell receptor beta chain appeared a few times. The sample comes from a study of CD8+CD57+ T cells in acquired aplastic anemia. Study summary: Sorted CD4+ plus CD8+ cells gave DNA averaging about 3.2 ug.

Genomic DNA was employed as the template in profiling TCR beta VDJ and CDR3. TCRdb ran MiXCR on the reads and lists one entry per CDR3 protein. This table holds approximately 170,000 distinct CDR3 sequences, roughly half found once. Patients chosen for sequencing had shown CD8+CD57+ cell expansion by flow cytometry. The CDR3 loop spans 12 amino acids. Deletions cut 8 bases from V and 14 bases from J, with 20 bases between. CDR1 and CDR2 from the germline V gene are SNHLY and FYNNEI. The source of this sequence is a human donor with aplastic anemia. Sequenced input: sorted CD4+, CD8+, or CD8+CD57+ T cells (not recorded which) from PBMCs. The chain joins TRBV2 to TRBJ2-3; D gene ambiguous. The CDR3 protein is CASLETGRNPYF. The CDR3 DNA is TGTGCCAGCTTGGAGACGGGTCGTAATCCGTATTTT.